The 8 T cell receptor beta chains below all came from one sample that was sequenced in a study of monozygotic twins with inflammatory bowel disease. Each CDR3 protein gets one entry in TCRdb, which reprocessed the 5' RACE reads and gives no DNA. The table lists some 190,000 distinct CDR3 sequences. Sequencing input: blood. The receptors here all came from a human donor with ulcerative colitis or Crohn's disease, or a healthy co-twin of an affected twin (not recorded which).

The V gene is TRBV4-2, the J gene TRBJ1-4; TCRdb returns TRBD1, unconfirmable since there is no DNA. Per germline, CDR1 LGHNA and CDR2 YNFKEQ. The CDR3 has 15 residues. CDR3 protein: CASSRGAGSGEKLFF.

The genes are TRBV9 and TRBJ1-4; the TCRdb D gene call, TRBD1, has no DNA to confirm it. Germline V gives CDR1 SGDLS, CDR2 YYNGEE. The CDR3 extends over 14 amino acids. This CDR3 is CASSIGGAGEKLFF.

The chain combines TRBV29-1 with TRBJ1-5; TCRdb selects TRBD1, and the lack of DNA leaves this call unchecked. Germline V gene lookup returns CDR1 SQVTM and CDR2 ANQGSEA. The CDR3 consists of 14 residues. CDR3 in amino acids: CSVRQGEGNQPQHF.

V and J are TRBV4-1 and TRBJ2-1; there is no DNA to check the TCRdb D call of TRBD1. The CDR3 spans 17 residues. Germline CDR1 reads MGHRA; CDR2 reads YSYEKL. CDR3 protein: CASSQDRVGKAYNEQFF.

This chain links TRBV6-2 or TRBV6-3 with TRBJ2-1; TCRdb indicates TRBD1, and absent DNA this call remains unverified. Looked up from germline, CDR1 is MNHEY and CDR2 is SVGEGT. The CDR3 runs to 16 residues. The CDR3 loop is CASSRALAFSYNEQFF.

The chain recombines TRBV6-1 with TRBJ2-6; the D gene TCRdb calls, TRBD1, cannot be checked with no DNA. There are 23 residues in the CDR3. The germline CDR1 and CDR2 sequences are MNHNS and SASEGT. The CDR3 sequence: CASSAKFRGPNSYALSGANVLTF.

The V gene is TRBV6-1, the J gene TRBJ1-1. Germline V gives CDR1 MNHNS, CDR2 SASEGT. The CDR3 has 12 residues. The chain's CDR3 is CASSESHTEAFF.

The chain combines TRBV6-1 with TRBJ2-3; checking the TCRdb D call of TRBD1 is not possible without DNA. This CDR3 is built from 14 residues. CDR1 and CDR2 from the germline V gene are MNHNS and SASEGT. The chain's CDR3 is CASRTGQVTDTQYF.